This TCR beta chain was documented in a study of cytomegalovirus exposure and HLA in healthy donors. Whole-study context: A prior study identified 117 million unique TCR beta sequences from about 180 million T cells. Study-level points and caveats: Among the CMV-associated chains, three were confirmed in vitro as specific for CMV antigens. In a later analysis, a missense DCLRE1C variant was linked to TCR beta V- and J-gene trimming. Generally TCR sequences proved uncommon, though certain public TCRs appeared in numerous donors.

To note about this clone: Its antigen is unknown.

The PCR made use of 60 Vbeta and 13 Jbeta primers. TCRdb's table, derived via immunoSEQ multiplex PCR, lists solely in-frame clones and lacks some. The table lists roughly 76,000 clones, less than 80% of them singletons, with 2% to 3% in the top ten. Germline lookup yields CDR1 MNHNS and CDR2 SASEGT. The CDR3 length is 14 residues. Trimming removed 8 bases at V and 1 base at J, with 14 bases between. The V call is TRBV6-1, the J call TRBJ1-1; weak D call: TRBD1 (5 bases). Sequencing used PBMCs. This TCR came from a man aged 25-40 years in good health and CMV-seronegative. Written as DNA, the CDR3 is TGTGCCAGCTCGACAGTGGAGGGGAACACTGAAGCTTTCTTT. The encoded protein is CASSTVEGNTEAFF.